This T cell receptor (beta chain) was captured in a study of T cell responses to AZD1222 COVID-19 vaccine. Concerning this clone: What it recognizes is unknown.

Study-wide results and limits: The donors showed a predominance of white British ancestry and of females, with possible underestimation of clonal diversity. Nearly half of spike-specific TCRs reportedly target unmutated variant regions.

Generated by immunoSEQ multiplex PCR, the TCRdb table keeps only in-frame clones and is missing some. This repertoire shows about 140,000 clones, more than 85% found once; its top ten account for about 12%. V gave up 3 bases and J gave up 3 bases; unmatched junction bases: 12. Germline V CDR1 and CDR2: SQVTM, ANQGSEA. This CDR3 is 17 amino acids long. This clonotype originated in an adult who had recovered from COVID-19. Sequencing used peripheral blood, obtained after recovery from COVID-19. V and J are TRBV29-1 and TRBJ2-1; 9 bases agree with TRBD2. The CDR3 spells CSVDYGGLAGNYNEQFF. The CDR3 DNA reads TGCAGCGTTGATTATGGTGGGCTAGCGGGGAACTACAATGAGCAGTTCTTC.